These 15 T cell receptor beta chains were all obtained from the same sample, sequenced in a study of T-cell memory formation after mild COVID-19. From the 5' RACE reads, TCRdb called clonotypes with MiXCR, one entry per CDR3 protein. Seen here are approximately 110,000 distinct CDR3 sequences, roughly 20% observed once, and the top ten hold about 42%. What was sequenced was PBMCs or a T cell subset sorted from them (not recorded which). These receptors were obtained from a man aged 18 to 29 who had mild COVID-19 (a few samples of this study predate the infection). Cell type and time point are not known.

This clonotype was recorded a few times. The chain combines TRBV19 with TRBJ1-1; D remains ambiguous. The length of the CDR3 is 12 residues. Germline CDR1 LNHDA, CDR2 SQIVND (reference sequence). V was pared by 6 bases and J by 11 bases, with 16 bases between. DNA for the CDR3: TGTGCCAGTAGCCTCGTGGGGAACGGGGCTTTCTTT. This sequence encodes CASSLVGNGAFF.

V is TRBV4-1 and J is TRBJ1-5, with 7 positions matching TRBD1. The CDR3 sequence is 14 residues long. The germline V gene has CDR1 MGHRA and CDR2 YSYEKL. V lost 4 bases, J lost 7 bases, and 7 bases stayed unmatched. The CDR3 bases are TGCGCCAGCAGCCGTCCCGGGACAGTCCAGCCCCAGCATTTT. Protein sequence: CASSRPGTVQPQHF.

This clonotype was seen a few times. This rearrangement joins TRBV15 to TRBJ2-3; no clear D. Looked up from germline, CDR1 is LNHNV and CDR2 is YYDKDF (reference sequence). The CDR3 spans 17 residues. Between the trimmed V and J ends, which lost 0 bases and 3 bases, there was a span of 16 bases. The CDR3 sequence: CATSREKGVISTDTQYF. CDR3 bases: TGTGCCACCAGCAGAGAAAAGGGCGTAATATCGACAGATACGCAGTATTTT.

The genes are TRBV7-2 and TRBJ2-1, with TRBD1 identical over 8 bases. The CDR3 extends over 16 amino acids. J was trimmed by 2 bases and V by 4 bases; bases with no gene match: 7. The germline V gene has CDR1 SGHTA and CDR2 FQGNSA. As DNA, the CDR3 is TGTGCCAGCAGCTCCCCAGGGGGCAGCCCCTACAATGAGCAGTTCTTC. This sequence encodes CASSSPGGSPYNEQFF.

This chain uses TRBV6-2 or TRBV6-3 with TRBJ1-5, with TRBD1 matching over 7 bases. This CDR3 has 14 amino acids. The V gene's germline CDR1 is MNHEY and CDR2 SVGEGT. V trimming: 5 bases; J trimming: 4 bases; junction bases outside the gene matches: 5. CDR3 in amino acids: CASSQHRGNQPQHF. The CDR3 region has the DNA TGTGCCAGCAGTCAACACAGGGGTAATCAGCCCCAGCATTTT.

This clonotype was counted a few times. Here the CDR3 reads CASSPNAPLADTQYF. The CDR3 DNA reads as TGTGCCAGCAGCCCGAATGCCCCACTAGCGGATACGCAGTATTTT. The gene calls are TRBV11-1 and TRBJ2-3; 7 positions agree with TRBD2. Germline V gene sequence: CDR1 SGHAT, CDR2 FQDESV (reference sequence). This CDR3 comprises 15 residues. J was trimmed by 6 bases and V by 5 bases; bases with no gene match: 11.

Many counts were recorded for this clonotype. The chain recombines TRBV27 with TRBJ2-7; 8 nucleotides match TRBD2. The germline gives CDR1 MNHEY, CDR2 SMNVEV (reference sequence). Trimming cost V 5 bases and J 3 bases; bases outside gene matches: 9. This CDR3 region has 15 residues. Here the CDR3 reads CASSPHSGAIYEQYF. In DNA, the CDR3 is TGTGCCAGCAGTCCCCATAGCGGGGCAATCTACGAGCAGTACTTC.

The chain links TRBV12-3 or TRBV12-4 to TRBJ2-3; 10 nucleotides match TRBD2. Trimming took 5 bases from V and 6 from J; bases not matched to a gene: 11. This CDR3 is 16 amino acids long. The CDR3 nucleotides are TGTGCCAGCAGTGCTCCCCTAGCGGGGGCCCCCGATACGCAGTATTTT. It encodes CASSAPLAGAPDTQYF.

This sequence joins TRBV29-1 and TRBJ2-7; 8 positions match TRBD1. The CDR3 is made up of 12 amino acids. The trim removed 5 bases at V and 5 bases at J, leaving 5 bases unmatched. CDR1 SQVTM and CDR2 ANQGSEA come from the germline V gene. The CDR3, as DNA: TGCAGCGTTCATCAGGGGGCGAACGAGCAGTACTTC. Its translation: CSVHQGANEQYF.

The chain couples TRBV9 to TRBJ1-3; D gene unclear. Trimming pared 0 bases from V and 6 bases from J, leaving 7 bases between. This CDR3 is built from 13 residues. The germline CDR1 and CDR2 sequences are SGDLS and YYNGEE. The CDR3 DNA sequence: TGTGCCAGCAGCGTAGGGATGCTAAACACCATATATTTT. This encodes CASSVGMLNTIYF.

The CDR3 sequence is CASSPLANYEQYF. The CDR3 coding sequence is TGCGCCAGCAGCCCCCTGGCAAATTACGAGCAGTACTTC. The genes are TRBV4-1 and TRBJ2-7; D unresolved. Deletions cut 4 bases from V and 4 bases from J, with 11 bases between. This CDR3 is built from 13 residues. Germline lookup yields CDR1 MGHRA and CDR2 YSYEKL.

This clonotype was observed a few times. The CDR3 protein is CASSYSASGGYNEQFF. The DNA for the CDR3 is TGTGCCAGCAGTTACTCGGCTAGCGGGGGGTACAATGAGCAGTTCTTC. V is TRBV6-6 and J is TRBJ2-1; 11 bases fit TRBD2. This CDR3 comprises 16 residues. Germline V gene lookup returns CDR1 MNHNY and CDR2 SVGAGI (reference sequence). V trimming: 0 bases; J trimming: 4 bases; junction bases outside the gene matches: 2.

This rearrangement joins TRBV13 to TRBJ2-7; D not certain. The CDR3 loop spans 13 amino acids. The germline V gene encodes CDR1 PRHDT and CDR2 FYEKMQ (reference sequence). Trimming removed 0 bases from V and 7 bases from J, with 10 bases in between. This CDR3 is CASSLGGMGEQYF. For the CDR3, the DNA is TGTGCCAGCAGCTTAGGGGGTATGGGAGAGCAGTACTTC.

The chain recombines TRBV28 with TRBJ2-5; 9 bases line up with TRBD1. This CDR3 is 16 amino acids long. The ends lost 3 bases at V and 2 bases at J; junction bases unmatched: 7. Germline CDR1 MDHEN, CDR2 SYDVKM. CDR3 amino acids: CASSFAPGQGQETQYF. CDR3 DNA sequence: TGTGCCAGCAGTTTTGCTCCGGGACAGGGACAAGAGACCCAGTACTTC. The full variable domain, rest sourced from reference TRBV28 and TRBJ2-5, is DVKVTQSSRYLVKRTGEKVFLECVQDMDHENMFWYRQDPGLGLRLIYFSYDVKMKEKGDIPEGYSVSREKKERFSLILESASTNQTSMYLCASSFAPGQGQETQYFGPGTRLLVL.

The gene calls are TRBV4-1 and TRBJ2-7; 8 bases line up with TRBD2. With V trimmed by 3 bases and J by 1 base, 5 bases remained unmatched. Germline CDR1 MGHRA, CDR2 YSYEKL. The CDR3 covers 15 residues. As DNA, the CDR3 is TGCGCCAGCAGCCAGGCCGGGACTAGGTCCTACGAGCAGTACTTC. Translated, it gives CASSQAGTRSYEQYF.